This T cell receptor (beta chain) came from a study of blood T cell repertoires in COVID-19. Study summary: The cDNA or gDNA used as material had been derived from T cells, B-cell-depleted T cells, or PBMCs.

In the original analysis: Nucleated cell counts were estimated from reference gene primer amplification. Profiling relied on immunoSEQ multiplex PCR, and the TCRdb table lists in-frame clones only, not all of them. That table supplies the V and J calls and clone size; D and trimming were determined from the DNA. The sample contains roughly 32,000 clones, 85% to 95% of which appear only once. With 4 bases clipped from V and 3 bases from J, the junction kept 3 bases outside the gene matches. This CDR3 has 14 residues. Germline V CDR1 and CDR2: SGHVS, FQNEAQ. This rearrangement joins TRBV7-8 to TRBJ1-2; the match to TRBD1 covers 9 bases. The sample consisted of peripheral blood. This receptor was identified in a male donor with active COVID-19. The CDR3 reads CASSSTGGDYGYTF. CDR3 nucleotides: TGTGCCAGCAGCTCCACAGGGGGCGACTATGGCTACACCTTC.